These T cell receptor beta chains were read from a single sample in a study of T cell responses to AZD1222 COVID-19 vaccine. Assay: immunoSEQ multiplex PCR; the TCRdb copy retains only in-frame clones and omits some. The sample holds approximately 130,000 clones, about 89% seen once. The specimen was peripheral blood, collected on day 0 of AZD1222 vaccination. The origin of the receptors is an adult in good health. Each CDR3 is given with its conserved first and last residue. The D gene is left open where the match is weak. Rows give clone size only sometimes, using once, few, many, or a class for an expanded clone.

CDR3 DNA: TGTGCCAGCAGCTTAGTGATACCGAACACCGGGGAGCTGTTTTTT
CDR3 protein: CASSLVIPNTGELFF
V gene: TRBV11-2
clone size: -
D gene: -
J gene: TRBJ2-2

CDR3 DNA: TGTGCCAGTAGTATAGGAAGGGACGTGGATACGCAGTATTTT
CDR3 protein: CASSIGRDVDTQYF
V gene: TRBV19
clone size: -
D gene: -
J gene: TRBJ2-3

CDR3 DNA: TGTGCCAGCAGCCAAGTGGCGGGAGTGGCAGATACGCAGTATTTT
CDR3 protein: CASSQVAGVADTQYF
V gene: TRBV3-1/TRBV3-2
clone size: -
D gene: TRBD2
J gene: TRBJ2-3

CDR3 DNA: TGTGCCAGCAGCCTGGGACGCAACTCTGGAAACACCATATATTTT
CDR3 protein: CASSLGRNSGNTIYF
V gene: TRBV14
clone size: once
D gene: -
J gene: TRBJ1-3

CDR3 DNA: TGTGCCACCAGCAGAGATGACAGGTCCTCTGGAAACACCATATATTTT
CDR3 protein: CATSRDDRSSGNTIYF
V gene: TRBV15
clone size: -
D gene: -
J gene: TRBJ1-3

CDR3 DNA: TGTGCCAGCAGCTTAGTTAGGAGGGTTGCCGGGGAGCTGTTTTTT
CDR3 protein: CASSLVRRVAGELFF
V gene: TRBV11-2
clone size: once
D gene: -
J gene: TRBJ2-2

CDR3 DNA: TGTGCCAGCAGTTACCCCCGGGACAGGGAGTCCTACTTC
CDR3 protein: CASSYPRDRESYF
V gene: TRBV6-2/TRBV6-3
clone size: -
D gene: TRBD1
J gene: TRBJ2-7

CDR3 DNA: TGTGCCTGGAGTCGTCCAGGGGGCACTAGCTATGGCTACACCTTC
CDR3 protein: CAWSRPGGTSYGYTF
V gene: TRBV30
clone size: -
D gene: TRBD1
J gene: TRBJ1-2

CDR3 DNA: TGTGCCAGCAGCTTCCTAGCGGGAGGAACCTACGAGCAGTACTTC
CDR3 protein: CASSFLAGGTYEQYF
V gene: TRBV5-6
clone size: once
D gene: TRBD2
J gene: TRBJ2-7

CDR3 DNA: TGTGCCAGCAGCCCCCGGGACACCCAAGAGACCCAGTACTTC
CDR3 protein: CASSPRDTQETQYF
V gene: TRBV7-3
clone size: -
D gene: -
J gene: TRBJ2-5

CDR3 DNA: TGTGCCAGCAGCTCTAGCGGAAGAAGCTACAATGAGCAGTTCTTC
CDR3 protein: CASSSSGRSYNEQFF
V gene: TRBV6-2/TRBV6-3
clone size: -
D gene: TRBD2
J gene: TRBJ2-1

CDR3 DNA: -
CDR3 protein: CASSFLAEQETQYF
V gene: TRBV27
clone size: once
D gene: -
J gene: TRBJ2-5

CDR3 DNA: TGTGCCAGCAGCCTACGAACAGGGTTCTCCTACGAGCAGTACTTC
CDR3 protein: CASSLRTGFSYEQYF
V gene: TRBV28
clone size: -
D gene: -
J gene: TRBJ2-7

CDR3 DNA: TGTGCCAGCAGTTACGGGACAGGGATCTCTGGAAACACCATATATTTT
CDR3 protein: CASSYGTGISGNTIYF
V gene: TRBV6-5
clone size: -
D gene: TRBD1
J gene: TRBJ1-3

CDR3 DNA: TGTGCCACCAGTGGGGACTCGAGGAACACCATATATTTT
CDR3 protein: CATSGDSRNTIYF
V gene: TRBV10-3
clone size: few
D gene: -
J gene: TRBJ1-3

CDR3 DNA: TGTGCCAGCAGCTCGACTAGCGGGGTGAACTACGAGCAGTACTTC
CDR3 protein: CASSSTSGVNYEQYF
V gene: TRBV7-2
clone size: few
D gene: TRBD2
J gene: TRBJ2-7

CDR3 DNA: TGTGCCAGCAGCGTAGAAAACAGGGGAGCCACTGAAGCTTTCTTT
CDR3 protein: CASSVENRGATEAFF
V gene: TRBV9
clone size: once
D gene: TRBD1
J gene: TRBJ1-1

CDR3 DNA: TGTGCCAGTAGCGGGCAGGTCCGCACTGAAGCTTTCTTT
CDR3 protein: CASSGQVRTEAFF
V gene: TRBV19
clone size: -
D gene: -
J gene: TRBJ1-1

CDR3 DNA: TGTGCCAGCACCTCTGGAGGGGGCCCGCAGCCCCAGCATTTT
CDR3 protein: CASTSGGGPQPQHF
V gene: TRBV7-2
clone size: -
D gene: TRBD1
J gene: TRBJ1-5

CDR3 DNA: TGTGCCAGCAGCCAAGGATCCGGTAACACCGGGGAGCTGTTTTTT
CDR3 protein: CASSQGSGNTGELFF
V gene: TRBV3-1/TRBV3-2
clone size: -
D gene: -
J gene: TRBJ2-2

CDR3 DNA: TGTGCCAGCAGCCCCCCATGGGGCGTTGAGCAGTTCTTC
CDR3 protein: CASSPPWGVEQFF
V gene: TRBV7-8
clone size: few
D gene: -
J gene: TRBJ2-1

CDR3 DNA: TGTGCCAGTAGTATTATCACAGCGGGAGGCTACACCTTC
CDR3 protein: CASSIITAGGYTF
V gene: TRBV19
clone size: -
D gene: -
J gene: TRBJ1-2

CDR3 DNA: TGTGCCATCAGTCCCTGGCGGGGGACGAAAGACACTGAAGCTTTCTTT
CDR3 protein: CAISPWRGTKDTEAFF
V gene: TRBV10-3
clone size: once
D gene: -
J gene: TRBJ1-1

CDR3 DNA: TGTGCCAGCAGCCTTTACATGGCCCGGGAACTGTTTTTT
CDR3 protein: CASSLYMARELFF
V gene: TRBV11-2
clone size: -
D gene: -
J gene: TRBJ1-4

CDR3 DNA: TGTGCCAGCAGTGACGACCCCTCCTACAATGAGCAGTTCTTC
CDR3 protein: CASSDDPSYNEQFF
V gene: TRBV2
clone size: -
D gene: -
J gene: TRBJ2-1

CDR3 DNA: TGTGCCAGCACCCCGAACGAAGGCCACTCTGGAAACACCATATATTTT
CDR3 protein: CASTPNEGHSGNTIYF
V gene: TRBV2
clone size: -
D gene: -
J gene: TRBJ1-3

CDR3 DNA: TGTGCCAGTAGGGAGAACACTGAAGCTTTCTTT
CDR3 protein: CASRENTEAFF
V gene: TRBV19
clone size: -
D gene: -
J gene: TRBJ1-1

CDR3 DNA: TGTGCCAGCCGTTTACAGGGCGCTGAAGCTTTCTTT
CDR3 protein: CASRLQGAEAFF
V gene: TRBV16
clone size: -
D gene: -
J gene: TRBJ1-1

CDR3 DNA: TGTGCCAGCAGCTTGGAGGGGAGTTATAGCAATCAGCCCCAGCATTTT
CDR3 protein: CASSLEGSYSNQPQHF
V gene: TRBV5-5
clone size: -
D gene: -
J gene: TRBJ1-5

CDR3 DNA: TGTGCCAGCAGCCCCCCGGTCGGCGAGCAGTACTTC
CDR3 protein: CASSPPVGEQYF
V gene: TRBV7-2
clone size: -
D gene: -
J gene: TRBJ2-7

CDR3 DNA: TGTGCCAGCTCACGTGGCCCAGCTGACTCTGGAAACACCATATATTTT
CDR3 protein: CASSRGPADSGNTIYF
V gene: TRBV18
clone size: once
D gene: -
J gene: TRBJ1-3

CDR3 DNA: TGTGCCAGCAGTTACTGGGTCCAACCTGGGACAGATACGCAGTATTTT
CDR3 protein: CASSYWVQPGTDTQYF
V gene: TRBV6-5
clone size: -
D gene: -
J gene: TRBJ2-3

CDR3 DNA: TGTGCCAGCGAGACTAGCGGGAGTTTGGAGACCCAGTACTTC
CDR3 protein: CASETSGSLETQYF
V gene: TRBV6-5
clone size: -
D gene: TRBD2
J gene: TRBJ2-5

CDR3 DNA: TGTGCCAGCAGCCCCGGGTCTGGAAACACCATATATTTT
CDR3 protein: CASSPGSGNTIYF
V gene: TRBV7-3
clone size: -
D gene: -
J gene: TRBJ1-3

CDR3 DNA: TGTGCCAGCACCAAAAGAAGGGTCGGTAATGAAAAACTGTTTTTT
CDR3 protein: CASTKRRVGNEKLFF
V gene: TRBV6-5
clone size: -
D gene: -
J gene: TRBJ1-4

CDR3 DNA: TGTGCCAGCAGCTCCGACAGGGGTCGATTCACTGAAGCTTTCTTT
CDR3 protein: CASSSDRGRFTEAFF
V gene: TRBV7-8
clone size: -
D gene: TRBD1
J gene: TRBJ1-1

CDR3 DNA: TGTGCCAGTCCGGGACGCGCCGCTGACGGCTACACCTTC
CDR3 protein: CASPGRAADGYTF
V gene: TRBV6-5
clone size: -
D gene: -
J gene: TRBJ1-2

CDR3 DNA: TGTGCCAGCAGCTCCCGGGACAGGAATGGCTACACCTTC
CDR3 protein: CASSSRDRNGYTF
V gene: TRBV7-2
clone size: -
D gene: TRBD1
J gene: TRBJ1-2

CDR3 DNA: TGTGCCAGCAGTACCGCGGGCGCAAATAGCAATCAGCCCCAGCATTTT
CDR3 protein: CASSTAGANSNQPQHF
V gene: TRBV6-6
clone size: -
D gene: -
J gene: TRBJ1-5

CDR3 DNA: TGCGCCAGCAGCTTGGTTACCCGGGGCACCGGGGAGCTGTTTTTT
CDR3 protein: CASSLVTRGTGELFF
V gene: TRBV5-1
clone size: -
D gene: -
J gene: TRBJ2-2